This T cell receptor (beta chain) was retrieved from a study of cytomegalovirus exposure and HLA in healthy donors. Germline V gives CDR1 SGHKS, CDR2 YYEKEE (reference sequence). The length of the CDR3 is 15 residues. J was trimmed by 3 bases and V by 8 bases; bases with no gene match: 8. Use of 60 Vbeta and 13 Jbeta primers characterized the PCR. Sequenced by immunoSEQ multiplex PCR; TCRdb stores in-frame clones only, minus some. The data contain 140,000 to 150,000 clones, roughly 74% of them singletons. The source is a woman between 18 and 29 years old in good health and CMV-seropositive. The specimen was PBMCs. The chain couples TRBV5-5 to TRBJ2-2; TRBD1 matches at 9 bases. The CDR3 DNA is TGTGCCAGTCGCCTACAGGGGGCGGACACCGGGGAGCTGTTTTTT. Translated: CASRLQGADTGELFF.